One and the same sample provided the 10 T cell receptor beta chains below, sequenced in a study of blood T cells in healthy people across ages. Next came a second PCR, run for roughly 6 to 11 cycles, which used a sample-barcoded 5' primer along with a J-beta primer mix. TCRdb re-derived calls from the 5' RACE reads in MiXCR, one entry per CDR3 protein. The sample holds fewer than 2 million distinct CDR3 sequences, 35% to 50% seen once. The sequenced sample was blood. All receptors come from a human donor in good health.

This clonotype was counted between two and nine times. CDR3 residues: CASSSLDSNEQFF. The DNA of the CDR3 is TGCGCCAGCAGCTCTCTAGATAGTAATGAGCAGTTCTTC. This rearrangement joins TRBV4-1 to TRBJ2-1, with no clear D. Germline assignment: CDR1 MGHRA and CDR2 YSYEKL. CDR3 length equals 13 residues. Trimming stripped 5 bases from V and 7 bases from J, with 12 bases between.

The genes are TRBV18 and TRBJ1-1, with D tentatively TRBD1 (5 bases). The germline V and J ends were trimmed by 2 bases and 1 base, with 11 bases remaining between them. CDR3 length: 15 amino acids. Germline CDR1 and CDR2: KGHSH and LQKENI. The CDR3 protein is CASSPWAGGNTEAFF. Here the CDR3 DNA reads TGTGCCAGCTCACCATGGGCCGGGGGGAACACTGAAGCTTTCTTT.

V gene TRBV7-3 combines with J gene TRBJ2-7, with TRBD2 matching over 7 bases. CDR1 is SGHTA, CDR2 FQGTGA, per germline. Trimming cost V 1 base and J 2 bases; bases outside gene matches: 5. The CDR3 has 15 amino acids. The CDR3 reads CASSLNGGFAYEQYF. CDR3 DNA sequence: TGTGCCAGCAGCTTAAACGGGGGGTTCGCCTACGAGCAGTACTTC.

This clonotype was observed a handful of times. The rearrangement links TRBV12-5 to TRBJ2-5, with TRBD2 matching 8 bases. The CDR3 contains 16 residues. Germline values: CDR1 LGHNT, CDR2 FRNRAP. Germline trimming cut 6 bases from V and 5 bases from J; bases unmatched to any gene: 14. The CDR3 coding sequence is TGTGCTAGTGGCCCCAAGGATGCGGGGGGCCGGGAGACCCAGTACTTC. Its translation is CASGPKDAGGRETQYF.

There are a few counts of this clonotype. The rearrangement uses TRBV5-1 and TRBJ1-4; tentatively, D is TRBD1 (6 bases). The germline V gene has CDR1 SGHRS and CDR2 YFSETQ. The V end lost 2 bases, the J end lost 4 bases, and 15 bases lay between the germline ends. The CDR3 loop spans 16 amino acids. CDR3 bases: TGCGCCAGCAGCTTCCAGGGGCCTGACTATAATGAAAAACTGTTTTTT. It yields the protein CASSFQGPDYNEKLFF.

This chain uses TRBV6-6 with TRBJ2-7; the match to TRBD2 covers 8 bases. This CDR3 comprises 14 residues. The V gene's germline CDR1 is MNHNY and CDR2 SVGAGI (reference sequence). V lost 7 bases and J lost 1; bases outside the gene matches: 6. The CDR3 DNA reads TGTGCCAGCAATCCGGGGGGGGTGTCCTACGAGCAGTACTTC. It specifies CASNPGGVSYEQYF.

This clonotype has more than one count but fewer than ten. The gene calls are TRBV24-1 and TRBJ2-5; TRBD2 is a possible D gene (6 bases). With 5 bases removed from V and 3 bases from J, the gap between germline ends came to 9 bases. Looked up from germline, CDR1 is KGHDR and CDR2 is SFDVKD. The CDR3 contains 13 residues. In DNA, the CDR3 is TGTGCCACCAGTGGGCCGGGGGAAGAGACCCAGTACTTC. Encoded protein: CATSGPGEETQYF.

The CDR3 sequence is CASSSEPGGRAEAFF. In DNA form, the CDR3 reads TGCGCCAGCAGCTCCGAACCGGGTGGGCGGGCTGAAGCTTTCTTT. The chain carries TRBV4-3 and TRBJ1-1, with unresolved D. This CDR3 is 15 amino acids long. Per germline, CDR1 LGHNA and CDR2 YSLEER. V dropped 5 bases and J dropped 6 bases, with 19 bases sitting between them.

DNA of the CDR3: TGTGCTAGTGGTGATGGAGAGCAGTACTTC. The encoded protein is CASGDGEQYF. The V and J genes are TRBV12-5 and TRBJ2-4; D is unclear. The CDR3 consists of 10 residues. Trimming removed 5 bases at V and 13 bases at J, with 9 bases between. Germline CDR1 reads LGHNT; CDR2 reads FRNRAP.

The chain combines TRBV5-5 with TRBJ1-2; 7 bases agree with TRBD1. Trimming at V came to 0 bases and at J to 5 bases, leaving 13 bases not matched to a gene. CDR3 length: 17 residues. Per the germline V gene, CDR1 is SGHKS and CDR2 is YYEKEE (reference sequence). The DNA of the CDR3 is TGTGCCAGCAGCTTGGCCCCGGACAGGTTATATCTATATGGCTACACCTTC. Amino acids: CASSLAPDRLYLYGYTF.